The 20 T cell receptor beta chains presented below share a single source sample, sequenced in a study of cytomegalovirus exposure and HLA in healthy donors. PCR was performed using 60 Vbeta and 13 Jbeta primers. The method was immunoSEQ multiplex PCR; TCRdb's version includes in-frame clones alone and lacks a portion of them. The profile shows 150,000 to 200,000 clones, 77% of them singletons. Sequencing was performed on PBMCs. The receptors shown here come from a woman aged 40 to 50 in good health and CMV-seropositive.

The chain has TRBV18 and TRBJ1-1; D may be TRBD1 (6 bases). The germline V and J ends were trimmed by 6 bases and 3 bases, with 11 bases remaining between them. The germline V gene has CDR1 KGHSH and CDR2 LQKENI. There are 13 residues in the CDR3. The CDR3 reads CASSRQEYTEAFF. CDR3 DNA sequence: TGTGCCAGCTCGCGACAGGAATACACTGAAGCTTTCTTT.

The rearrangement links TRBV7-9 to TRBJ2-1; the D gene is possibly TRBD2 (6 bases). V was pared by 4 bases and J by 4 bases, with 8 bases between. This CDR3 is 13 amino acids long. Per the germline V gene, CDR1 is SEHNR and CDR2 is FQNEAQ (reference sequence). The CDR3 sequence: CASSSTSYNEQFF. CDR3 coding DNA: TGTGCCAGCAGCTCGACTAGTTACAATGAGCAGTTCTTC.

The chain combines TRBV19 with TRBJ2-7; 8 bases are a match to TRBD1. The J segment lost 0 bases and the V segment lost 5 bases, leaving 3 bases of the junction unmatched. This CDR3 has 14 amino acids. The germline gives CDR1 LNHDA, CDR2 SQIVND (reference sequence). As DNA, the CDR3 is TGTGCCAGTAGTCCCGGGACAGGCTCCTACGAGCAGTACTTC. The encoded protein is CASSPGTGSYEQYF.

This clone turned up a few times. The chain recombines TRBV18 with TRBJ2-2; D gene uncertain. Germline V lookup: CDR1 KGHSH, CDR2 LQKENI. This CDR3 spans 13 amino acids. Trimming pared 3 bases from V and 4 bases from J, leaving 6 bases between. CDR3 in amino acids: CASSPEVTGELFF. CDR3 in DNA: TGTGCCAGCTCACCTGAGGTCACCGGGGAGCTGTTTTTT.

The CDR3 sequence: CASGFPPQDREDQPQHF. The CDR3 DNA sequence: TGTGCTAGTGGTTTCCCCCCACAGGACAGGGAAGATCAGCCCCAGCATTTT. This chain links TRBV12-5 with TRBJ1-5; 8 bases map to TRBD1. V was pared by 3 bases and J by 5 bases, with 12 bases of the junction left unmatched. CDR3 size: 17 residues. Germline CDR1 is LGHNT and CDR2 is FRNRAP.

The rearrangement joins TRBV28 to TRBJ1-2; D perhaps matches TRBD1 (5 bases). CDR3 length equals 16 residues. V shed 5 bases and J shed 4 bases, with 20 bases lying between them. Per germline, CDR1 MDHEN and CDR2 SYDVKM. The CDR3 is CASSPPDSTTFYGYTF. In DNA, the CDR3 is TGTGCCAGCAGTCCACCCGACAGCACCACCTTCTATGGCTACACCTTC.

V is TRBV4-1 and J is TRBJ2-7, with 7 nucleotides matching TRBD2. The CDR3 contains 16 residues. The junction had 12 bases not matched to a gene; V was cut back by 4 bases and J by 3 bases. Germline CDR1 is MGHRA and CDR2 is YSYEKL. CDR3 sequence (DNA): TGCGCCAGCAGCCGTACACTAGCGCCTGAGGGCTACGAGCAGTACTTC. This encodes CASSRTLAPEGYEQYF.

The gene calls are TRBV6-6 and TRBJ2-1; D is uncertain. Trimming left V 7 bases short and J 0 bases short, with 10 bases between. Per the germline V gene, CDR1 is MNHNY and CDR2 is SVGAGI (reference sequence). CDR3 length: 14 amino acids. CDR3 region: CASKNPSSYNEQFF. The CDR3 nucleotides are TGTGCCAGCAAGAACCCGAGCTCCTACAATGAGCAGTTCTTC.

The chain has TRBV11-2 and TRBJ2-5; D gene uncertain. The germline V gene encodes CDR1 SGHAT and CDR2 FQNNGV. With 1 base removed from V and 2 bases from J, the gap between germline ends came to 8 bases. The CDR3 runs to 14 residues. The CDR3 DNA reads TGTGCCAGCAGCTTAGCCCACACACAAGAGACCCAGTACTTC. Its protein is CASSLAHTQETQYF.

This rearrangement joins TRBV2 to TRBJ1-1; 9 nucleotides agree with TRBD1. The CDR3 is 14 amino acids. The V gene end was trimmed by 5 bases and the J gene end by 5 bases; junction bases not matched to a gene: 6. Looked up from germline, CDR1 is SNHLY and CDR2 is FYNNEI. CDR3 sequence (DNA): TGTGCCAGCAGTTCCCAGACAGGGGGAACTGAAGCTTTCTTT. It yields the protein CASSSQTGGTEAFF.

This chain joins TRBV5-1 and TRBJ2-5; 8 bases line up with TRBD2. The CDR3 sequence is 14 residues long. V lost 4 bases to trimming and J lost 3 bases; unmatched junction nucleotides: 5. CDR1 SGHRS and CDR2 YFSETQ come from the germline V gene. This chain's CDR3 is CASSIVAGKETQYF. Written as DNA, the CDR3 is TGCGCCAGCAGCATTGTAGCGGGGAAAGAGACCCAGTACTTC. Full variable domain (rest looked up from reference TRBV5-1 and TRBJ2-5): KAGVTQTPRYLIKTRGQQVTLSCSPISGHRSVSWYQQTPGQGLQFLFEYFSETQRNKGNFPGRFSGRQFSNSRSEMNVSTLELGDSALYLCASSIVAGKETQYFGPGTRLLVL.

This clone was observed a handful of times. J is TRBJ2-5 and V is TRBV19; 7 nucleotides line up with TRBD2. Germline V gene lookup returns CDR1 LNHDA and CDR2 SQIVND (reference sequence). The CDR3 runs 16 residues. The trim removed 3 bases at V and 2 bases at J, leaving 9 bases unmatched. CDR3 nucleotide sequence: TGTGCCAGTAGTATGGACCTTACGGGGGGACAAGAGACCCAGTACTTC. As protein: CASSMDLTGGQETQYF.

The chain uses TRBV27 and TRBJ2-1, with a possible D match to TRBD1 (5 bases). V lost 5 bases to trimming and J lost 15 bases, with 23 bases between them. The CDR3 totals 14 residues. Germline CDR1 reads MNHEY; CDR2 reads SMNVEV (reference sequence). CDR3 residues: CASSPPPLGQAAFF. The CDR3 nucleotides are TGTGCCAGCAGTCCCCCTCCGTTGGGGCAGGCCGCGTTCTTC.

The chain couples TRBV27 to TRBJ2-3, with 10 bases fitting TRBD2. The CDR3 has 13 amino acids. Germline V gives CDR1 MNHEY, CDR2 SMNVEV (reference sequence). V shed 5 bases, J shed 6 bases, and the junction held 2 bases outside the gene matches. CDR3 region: CASSTAGGDTQYF. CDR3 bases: TGTGCCAGCAGTACAGCGGGGGGGGATACGCAGTATTTT.

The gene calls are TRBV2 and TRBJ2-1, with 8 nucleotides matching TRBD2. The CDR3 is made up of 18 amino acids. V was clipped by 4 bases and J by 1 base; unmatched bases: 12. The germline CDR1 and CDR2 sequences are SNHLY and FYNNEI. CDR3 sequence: CASSGDMEAGASYNEQFF. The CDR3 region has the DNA TGTGCCAGCAGTGGGGACATGGAAGCGGGAGCGTCCTACAATGAGCAGTTCTTC.

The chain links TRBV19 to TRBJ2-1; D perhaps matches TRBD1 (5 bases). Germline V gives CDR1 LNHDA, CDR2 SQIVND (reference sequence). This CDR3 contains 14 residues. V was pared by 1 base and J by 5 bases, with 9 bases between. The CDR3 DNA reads TGTGCCAGTAGTATAGGGACGGACAACAATGAGCAGTTCTTC. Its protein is CASSIGTDNNEQFF.

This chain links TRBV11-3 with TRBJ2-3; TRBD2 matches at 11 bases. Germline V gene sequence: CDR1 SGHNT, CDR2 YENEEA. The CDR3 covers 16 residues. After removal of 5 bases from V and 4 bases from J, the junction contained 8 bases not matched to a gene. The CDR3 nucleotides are TGTGCCAGCAGCCTTAGTGGGACTAGCGGCGCAGATACGCAGTATTTT. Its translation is CASSLSGTSGADTQYF.

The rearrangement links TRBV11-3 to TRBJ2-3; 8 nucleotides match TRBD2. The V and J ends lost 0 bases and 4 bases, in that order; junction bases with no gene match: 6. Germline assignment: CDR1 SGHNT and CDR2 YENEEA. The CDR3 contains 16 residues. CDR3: CASSLDQAGGADTQYF. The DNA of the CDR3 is TGTGCCAGCAGCTTAGATCAGGCGGGAGGAGCAGATACGCAGTATTTT.

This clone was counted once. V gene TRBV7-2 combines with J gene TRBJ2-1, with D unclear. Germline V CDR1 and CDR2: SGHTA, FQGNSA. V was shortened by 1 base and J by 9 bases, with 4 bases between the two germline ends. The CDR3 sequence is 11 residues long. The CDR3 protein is CASSLDSEQFF. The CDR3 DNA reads TGTGCCAGCAGCTTAGATAGTGAGCAGTTCTTC.

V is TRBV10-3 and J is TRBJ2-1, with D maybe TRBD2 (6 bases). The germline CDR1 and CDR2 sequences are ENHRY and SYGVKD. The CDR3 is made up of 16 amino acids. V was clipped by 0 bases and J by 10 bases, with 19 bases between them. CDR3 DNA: TGTGCCATCAGTGAGTCGGATCGGGGGTACATATTGGAGCAGTTCTTC. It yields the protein CAISESDRGYILEQFF.